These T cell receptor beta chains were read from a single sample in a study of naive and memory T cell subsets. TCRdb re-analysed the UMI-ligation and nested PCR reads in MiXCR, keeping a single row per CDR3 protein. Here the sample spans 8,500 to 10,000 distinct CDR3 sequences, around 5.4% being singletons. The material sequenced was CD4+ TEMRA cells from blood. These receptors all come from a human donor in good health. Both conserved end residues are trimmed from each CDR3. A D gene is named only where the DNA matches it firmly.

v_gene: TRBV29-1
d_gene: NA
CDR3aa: SVGEGNQPQH

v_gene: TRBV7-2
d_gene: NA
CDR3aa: ASSLAGLNEQF

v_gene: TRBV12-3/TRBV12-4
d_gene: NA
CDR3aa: ASSLSGVQQY

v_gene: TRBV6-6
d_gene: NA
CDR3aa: ATVKGGSSYEQY

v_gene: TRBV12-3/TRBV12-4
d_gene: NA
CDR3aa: ASSFGREGYGYT

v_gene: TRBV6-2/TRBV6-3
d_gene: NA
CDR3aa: ASSYVFGVSGANVLT

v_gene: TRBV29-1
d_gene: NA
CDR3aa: SVRGMGRDTDTQY

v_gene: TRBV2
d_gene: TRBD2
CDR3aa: ASSEGTSGSVAQY

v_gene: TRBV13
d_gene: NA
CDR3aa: ASFRVNTEAF

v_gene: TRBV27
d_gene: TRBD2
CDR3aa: ASSLVGASGNNEQF

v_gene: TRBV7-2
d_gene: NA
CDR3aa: ASSRREKIGEQY

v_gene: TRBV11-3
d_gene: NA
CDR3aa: ASSARLERDEQF

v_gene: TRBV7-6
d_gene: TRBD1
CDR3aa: ASSPRDRGPNTGELF

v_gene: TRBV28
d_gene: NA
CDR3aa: ASSLSLGIYT

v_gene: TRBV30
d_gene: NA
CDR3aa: AWRGGLSREKLF

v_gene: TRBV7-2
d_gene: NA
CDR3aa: ASSPPPGRGLYGYT

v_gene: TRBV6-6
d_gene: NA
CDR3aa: ASSPDQRGISNQPQH

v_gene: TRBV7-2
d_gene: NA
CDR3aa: ASSLVAGLGSPLH

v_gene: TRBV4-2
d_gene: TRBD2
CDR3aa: ASSQGTGTSGAYEQY

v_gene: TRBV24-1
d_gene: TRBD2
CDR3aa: ATSQGLAGDYEQY

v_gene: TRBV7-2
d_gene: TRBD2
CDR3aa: ASSSRGGQILNIQY

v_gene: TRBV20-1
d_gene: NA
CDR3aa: SARVQKGNGYT

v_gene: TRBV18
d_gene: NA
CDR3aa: ASSPTGSSTDTQY

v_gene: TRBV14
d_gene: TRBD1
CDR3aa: ASSRDGTGYGLAYNEQF

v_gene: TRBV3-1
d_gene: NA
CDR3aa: ASSQANEQF

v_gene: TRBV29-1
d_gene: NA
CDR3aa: SVEESSREGYYGYT

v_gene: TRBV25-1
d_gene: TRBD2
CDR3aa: ASSRGGGAYNEQF

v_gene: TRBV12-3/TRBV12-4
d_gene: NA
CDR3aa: ASSAKSVTEAF

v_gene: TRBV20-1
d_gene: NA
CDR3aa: SAPVGQSANYGYT

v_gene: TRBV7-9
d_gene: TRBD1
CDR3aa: ASSIGQDSPLH

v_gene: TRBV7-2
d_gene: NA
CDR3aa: ASSLGTAPTYEQY

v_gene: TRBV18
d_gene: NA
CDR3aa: ASSGAAGDIQY

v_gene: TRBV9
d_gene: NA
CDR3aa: ASGVTGELF

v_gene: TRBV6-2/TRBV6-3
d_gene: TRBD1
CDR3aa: ASSARGLTYEQY

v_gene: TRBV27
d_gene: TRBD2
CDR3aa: ASSSTSGSSYNEQF

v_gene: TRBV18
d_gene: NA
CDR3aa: ASSRGGDTQY

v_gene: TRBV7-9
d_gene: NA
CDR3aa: ASSLSNGELF

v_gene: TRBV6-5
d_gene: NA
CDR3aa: ASSYSRGASETQY

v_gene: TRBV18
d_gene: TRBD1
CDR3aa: ASSPPGQLAGNTEAF

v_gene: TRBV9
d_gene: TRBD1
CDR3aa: ASSPSGTGITEQY

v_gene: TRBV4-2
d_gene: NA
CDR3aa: ASSQARTENSPLH

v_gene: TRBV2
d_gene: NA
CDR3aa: DRRDLERGIFGAF

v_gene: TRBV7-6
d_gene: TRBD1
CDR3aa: ASSLTGFKETQY

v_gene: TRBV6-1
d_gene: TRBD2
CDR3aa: ASSGLAGGPIDTQY

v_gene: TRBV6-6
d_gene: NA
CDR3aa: ASSSRTANQPQH

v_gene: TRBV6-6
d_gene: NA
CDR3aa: ASLEGAKNIQY

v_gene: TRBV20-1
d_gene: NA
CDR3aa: SASGGTEAF

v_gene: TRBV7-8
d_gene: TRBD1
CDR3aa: ASSPDRAGDTEAF